This TCR beta chain was sequenced during a study of cytomegalovirus exposure and HLA in healthy donors. Study-level findings and limits: One variant, a missense change in DCLRE1C, was linked in a later analysis to TCR beta V- and J-gene trimming. The classifier reportedly diagnosed cytomegalovirus status with high sensitivity and specificity.

Between the trimmed V and J ends, which lost 4 bases and 6 bases, there was a span of 16 bases. This CDR3 comprises 15 residues. Germline V CDR1 and CDR2: MGHRA, YSYEKL. Concerning this clone: Its specificity is unknown.

The PCR made use of 60 Vbeta and 13 Jbeta primers. The data were produced by immunoSEQ multiplex PCR, yet TCRdb's version contains in-frame clones alone and is incomplete. The sample includes about 120,000 clones, about 10% of them seen just once. The receptor was derived from a man aged 25 to 45 in good health and CMV-seronegative. Sequenced input: PBMCs. This chain joins TRBV4-1 and TRBJ1-5; unclear D gene. The CDR3 region has the DNA TGCGCCAGCAGCCTGGATCAAAGGTCGGGTCAGCCCCAGCATTTT. This encodes CASSLDQRSGQPQHF.